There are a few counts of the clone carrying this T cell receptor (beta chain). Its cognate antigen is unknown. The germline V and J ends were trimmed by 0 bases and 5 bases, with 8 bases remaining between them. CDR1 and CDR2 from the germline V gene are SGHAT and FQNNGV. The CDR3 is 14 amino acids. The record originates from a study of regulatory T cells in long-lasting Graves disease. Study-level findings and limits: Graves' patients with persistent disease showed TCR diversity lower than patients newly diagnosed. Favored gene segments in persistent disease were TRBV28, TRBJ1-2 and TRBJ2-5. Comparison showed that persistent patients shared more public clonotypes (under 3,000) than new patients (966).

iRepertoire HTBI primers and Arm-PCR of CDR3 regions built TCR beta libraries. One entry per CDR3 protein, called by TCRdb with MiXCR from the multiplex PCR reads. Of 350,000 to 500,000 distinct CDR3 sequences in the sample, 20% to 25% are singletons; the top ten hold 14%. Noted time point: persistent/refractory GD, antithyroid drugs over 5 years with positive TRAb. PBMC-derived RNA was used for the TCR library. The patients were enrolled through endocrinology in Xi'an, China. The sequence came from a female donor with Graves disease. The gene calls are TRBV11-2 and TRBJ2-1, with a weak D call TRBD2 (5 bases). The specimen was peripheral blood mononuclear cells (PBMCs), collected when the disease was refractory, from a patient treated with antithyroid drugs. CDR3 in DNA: TGTGCCAGCAGCTTAGAATCAGCGGACAATGAGCAGTTCTTC. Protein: CASSLESADNEQFF.